What follows describes a single T cell receptor beta chain. Its antigen is still unknown. The sample comes from a study of post-analysis software for immune sequencing data. General study results and limits: Compared with controls, patients showed significantly lower normalized Chao1 diversity.

Prepared libraries of TCR beta cDNA carried unique molecular identifiers. Starting from about 0.98 to 11 million T cells, the study yielded a few hundred thousand cDNA molecules. TCRdb independently ran MiXCR on the PCR reads; one entry per CDR3 protein. The sample has 550,000 to 700,000 distinct CDR3 sequences, roughly 40% seen once. The sequencing sample was made of blood. This receptor was obtained from a girl aged 10 to 17 with multiple sclerosis.

CDR3 amino acids: CASSQGGEQFF. The CDR3 DNA follows: TGCGCCAGCAGCCAAGGGGGCGAGCAGTTCTTC. The V gene is TRBV4-1, the J gene TRBJ2-1; possibly TRBD1 for D (5 bases). The V gene lost 1 base and the J gene lost 10 bases, with 5 bases spanning the gap. The CDR3 length is 11 residues. Germline assignment: CDR1 MGHRA and CDR2 YSYEKL.